This TCR beta chain was retrieved from a study of T cell repertoires in cytomegalovirus infection. This clonotype was observed a few times. The antigen is unknown. Study-wide points: Adding up the frequency of public TCR beta families identified people who carried CMV plus the relevant HLA. HLA-C-restricted CMV clonotypes gave the most frequent clonotype in two of eight donors.

Via MiXCR, TCRdb re-called the reads, giving one row per CDR3 protein. Here the sample spans about 830,000 distinct CDR3 sequences, approximately 29% being singletons. Here the sequenced sample was cultured CD8+ T cells from PBMCs, taken from culture after CMV antigen stimulation. The source of this sequence is a human donor in good health (CMV status not recorded). Some clones in this sample may be carry-over from other donors' samples.

Here the CDR3 reads CASSSPGIQPQHF. The CDR3 DNA is TGTGCCAGTAGTAGTCCGGGGATTCAGCCCCAGCATTTT. V and J are TRBV19 and TRBJ1-5; D unclear. CDR1 is LNHDA and CDR2 is SQIVND in the germline V gene (reference sequence). V lost 4 bases and J lost 6, with 10 bases in between. The CDR3 has 13 amino acids.